This TCR beta chain was found in a study of CD8 T cells in ankylosing spondylitis. Whole-study results and caveats: Blood from ankylosing spondylitis patients appeared to carry a characteristic roughly eight-variant TCR beta motif.

Scientists made TCR beta libraries using quantitative 5'-RACE with molecular barcodes. Using its own MiXCR run on the 5' RACE reads, TCRdb lists one record per CDR3 protein. Of 85,000 to 100,000 distinct CDR3 sequences listed, roughly 8.8% are singletons. This CDR3 has 14 residues. Germline assignment: CDR1 DFQATT and CDR2 SNEGSKA (reference sequence). The V and J ends lost 2 bases and 3 bases, in that order; junction bases with no gene match: 3. This clonotype was counted at least ten times. What it binds is not known. This TCR derives from a male donor with ankylosing spondylitis or in good health (not recorded which). This chain uses TRBV20-1 with TRBJ2-7, with 11 bases identical to TRBD2. Material for sequencing was blood, either unsorted or a sorted T cell fraction (not recorded which). CDR3 in amino acids: CSARLAGGIYEQYF. CDR3 coding DNA: TGCAGTGCTAGATTAGCGGGGGGGATCTACGAGCAGTACTTC.